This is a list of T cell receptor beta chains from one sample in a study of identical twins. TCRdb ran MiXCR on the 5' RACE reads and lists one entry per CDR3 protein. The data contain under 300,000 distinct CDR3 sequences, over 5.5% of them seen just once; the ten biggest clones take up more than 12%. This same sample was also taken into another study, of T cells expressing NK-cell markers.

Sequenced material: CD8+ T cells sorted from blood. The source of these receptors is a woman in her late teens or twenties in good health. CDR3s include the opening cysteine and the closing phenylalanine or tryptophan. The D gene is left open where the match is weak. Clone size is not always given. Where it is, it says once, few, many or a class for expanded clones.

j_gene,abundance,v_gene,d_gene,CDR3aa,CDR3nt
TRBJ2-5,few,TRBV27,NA,CASSLSAQETQYF,TGTGCCAGCAGTTTATCGGCCCAAGAGACCCAGTACTTC
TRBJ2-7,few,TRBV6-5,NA,CASSYLRGGAGQYF,TGTGCCAGCAGTTACTTAAGGGGGGGTGCAGGGCAGTACTTC
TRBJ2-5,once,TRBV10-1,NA,CASPQTGQETQYF,TGCGCCAGCCCGCAGACGGGCCAAGAGACCCAGTACTTC
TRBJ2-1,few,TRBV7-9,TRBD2,CASSPGQGLDSNQQFF,TGTGCCAGCAGCCCGGGTCAGGGACTAGACTCAAATCAGCAGTTCTTC
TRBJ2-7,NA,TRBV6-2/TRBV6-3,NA,CASTKGGRPYEQYF,TGTGCCAGCACTAAGGGGGGCAGGCCCTACGAGCAGTACTTC
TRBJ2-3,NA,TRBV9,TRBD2,CASSARAGGPTDTQYF,TGTGCCAGCAGCGCGAGAGCGGGGGGTCCAACAGATACGCAGTATTTT
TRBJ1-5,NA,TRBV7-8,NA,CASTGGTHSNQPQHF,TGTGCCAGCACCGGAGGGACTCATAGCAATCAGCCCCAGCATTTT
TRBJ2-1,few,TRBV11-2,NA,CASSEDGGGEFF,TGTGCCAGCAGCGAAGACGGGGGAGGCGAGTTCTTC
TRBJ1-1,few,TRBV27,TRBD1,CASSPGTGVLDTEAFF,TGTGCCAGCAGTCCCGGGACAGGGGTTTTAGACACTGAAGCTTTCTTT
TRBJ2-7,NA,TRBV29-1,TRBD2,CSVQTSGRLSYEQYF,TGCAGCGTCCAAACTAGCGGGAGGCTCTCCTACGAGCAGTACTTC
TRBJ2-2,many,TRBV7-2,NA,CASSLEVGELFF,TGTGCCAGCAGCTTAGAGGTCGGGGAGCTGTTTTTT
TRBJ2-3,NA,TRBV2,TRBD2,CASSPSGGSSDTQYF,TGTGCCAGTTCACCTAGCGGGGGTAGCTCAGATACGCAGTATTTT
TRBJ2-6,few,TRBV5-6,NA,CASSLAGFSGANVLTF,TGTGCCAGCAGCTTGGCCGGTTTCTCTGGGGCCAACGTCCTGACTTTC
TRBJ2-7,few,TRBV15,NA,CATSRGVAGSSYEQYF,TGTGCCACCAGCAGAGGGGTGGCCGGAAGCTCCTACGAGCAGTACTTC
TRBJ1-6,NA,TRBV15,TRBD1,CATSRDRGYSPLHF,TGTGCCACCAGCAGGGACAGGGGTTATTCACCCCTCCACTTT
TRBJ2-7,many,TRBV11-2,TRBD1,CASSLGTGDFYEQYF,TGTGCCAGCAGCCTTGGGACAGGGGACTTCTACGAGCAGTACTTC
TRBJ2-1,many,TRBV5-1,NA,CASSYRGEQFF,TGCGCCAGCAGCTATAGGGGTGAGCAGTTCTTC
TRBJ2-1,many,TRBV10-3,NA,CAISEPSWGEQFF,TGTGCCATCAGTGAGCCCTCCTGGGGTGAGCAGTTCTTC
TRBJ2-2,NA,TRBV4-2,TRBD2,CASSQARTSGGELFF,TGTGCCAGCAGCCAAGCAAGGACTAGCGGCGGGGAGCTGTTTTTT
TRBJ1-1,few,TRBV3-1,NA,CASSQGIATEAFF,TGTGCCAGCAGCCAGGGTATCGCCACTGAAGCTTTCTTT
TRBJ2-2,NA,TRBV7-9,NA,CASSFSRDPTGELFF,TGTGCCAGCAGCTTCTCCCGGGACCCCACCGGGGAGCTGTTTTTT
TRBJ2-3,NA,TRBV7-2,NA,CASSLAPGRDTQYF,TGTGCCAGCAGCTTAGCCCCGGGGCGAGATACGCAGTATTTT
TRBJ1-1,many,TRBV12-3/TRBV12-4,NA,CASSLLPPNTEAFF,TGTGCCAGCAGTTTACTTCCCCCTAACACTGAAGCTTTCTTT
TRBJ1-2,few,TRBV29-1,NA,CSVEDLYLAANYGYTF,TGCAGCGTTGAAGACCTATACTTGGCCGCTAACTATGGCTACACCTTC
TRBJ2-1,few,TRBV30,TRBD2,CAWRPGTRPYNEQFF,TGTGCCTGGAGGCCCGGGACTAGACCCTACAATGAGCAGTTCTTC
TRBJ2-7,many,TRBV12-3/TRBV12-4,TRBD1,CASRNRDRSYEQYF,TGTGCCAGCAGGAACCGGGACAGGTCCTACGAGCAGTACTTC